This T cell receptor (beta chain) is from a study of blood T cell repertoires in COVID-19. The CDR3 extends over 13 amino acids. The germline CDR1 and CDR2 sequences are GTSNPN and SVGIG (reference sequence). V lost 4 bases and J lost 7; bases outside the gene matches: 5. Method: immunoSEQ multiplex PCR; TCRdb's copy keeps in-frame clones and lacks some. Found here are around 130,000 clones, roughly 79% of them singletons; the top ten hold under 14%. This rearrangement joins TRBV30 to TRBJ1-4; 8 bases match TRBD1. The receptor was isolated from a human donor in a cohort sampled during active COVID-19. The sequencing sample was made of peripheral blood. CDR3 DNA: TGTGCCTGGACAGGACAGGGAGGTGAAAAACTGTTTTTT. Translated, it gives CAWTGQGGEKLFF.